Each of the 14 T cell receptor beta chains below was sequenced from the same sample in a study of T cell changes during pregnancy in multiple sclerosis (dated by TCRdb to between 2018 and 2021). Library preparation was by the immunoSEQ multiplex PCR assay. In TCRdb, the immuneACCESS table is reduced to in-frame sequences with V and J assigned. These tables do not hold every clone; where another copy was compared, an unresolved V gene accounts for under half, and the others remain unexplained. Across this sample there are 35,000 to 45,000 clones, with 85% to 95% seen only once. Roughly 0.39% of the sample is held by the ten biggest clonotypes. The starting material was CD4+ T cells from peripheral blood mononuclear cells, obtained in the first trimester of pregnancy. These receptors all stem from a female donor with multiple sclerosis, enrolled in a pregnancy study.

The rearrangement links TRBV29-1 to TRBJ2-7, with D possibly TRBD2 on 5 matching bases. The CDR3 spans 11 residues. Germline CDR1 SQVTM, CDR2 ANQGSEA. Trimming removed 4 bases at V and 6 bases at J, with 10 bases between. CDR3 sequence reads: CSVAEGAEQYF. The CDR3 DNA is TGCAGCGTTGCTGAGGGTGCCGAGCAGTACTTC.

The chain links TRBV4-2 to TRBJ1-5; a possible D gene is TRBD1 (5 bases). Trimming removed 3 bases at V and 2 bases at J, with 8 bases between. The CDR3 runs 14 residues. Germline V gene sequence: CDR1 LGHNA, CDR2 YNFKEQ. This CDR3 reads CASSQEQGNQPQHF. Here the CDR3 DNA reads TGTGCCAGCAGCCAGGAACAGGGCAATCAGCCCCAGCATTTT.

J is TRBJ2-3 and V is TRBV28; a possible D gene is TRBD2 (6 bases). CDR1 MDHEN and CDR2 SYDVKM come from the germline V gene. The CDR3 is 14 amino acids. The V end was cut by 4 bases, the J end by 1 base, with 9 bases between. CDR3 region: CASSSWGGTDTQYF. DNA for the CDR3: TGTGCCAGCAGTTCCTGGGGGGGCACAGATACGCAGTATTTT.

The CDR3 bases are TGTGCCAGCAGGGTAGGACAGGATGGAACCTACGAGCAGTACTTC. It encodes CASRVGQDGTYEQYF. The chain carries TRBV6-1 and TRBJ2-7; 7 bases match TRBD1. The V gene end was trimmed by 6 bases and the J gene end by 2 bases; junction bases not matched to a gene: 10. Germline loops: CDR1 MNHNS, CDR2 SASEGT. The CDR3 is made up of 15 amino acids.

The chain uses TRBV18 and TRBJ2-3, with 9 bases aligning to TRBD2. V shed 5 bases, J shed 4 bases, and the junction held 10 bases outside the gene matches. This CDR3 comprises 16 residues. Germline V gene sequence: CDR1 KGHSH, CDR2 LQKENI. CDR3 amino acids: CASSSLAGTHADTQYF. The CDR3 nucleotides are TGTGCCAGCTCATCGCTAGCGGGGACGCACGCAGATACGCAGTATTTT. Full variable domain (rest looked up from reference TRBV18 and TRBJ2-3): NAGVMQNPRHLVRRRGQEARLRCSPMKGHSHVYWYRQLPEEGLKFMVYLQKENIIDESGMPKERFSAEFPKEGPSILRIQQVVRGDSAAYFCASSSLAGTHADTQYFGPGTRLTVL.

This clone was found once. V gene TRBV19 combines with J gene TRBJ2-3; 10 bases are shared with TRBD2. J lost 4 bases, V lost 3 bases, and 4 bases had no gene match. The germline gives CDR1 LNHDA, CDR2 SQIVND (reference sequence). The CDR3 sequence is 15 residues long. The CDR3 nucleotides read TGTGCCAGTAGTATTCCTAGCGGGAGCTCAGATACGCAGTATTTT. Translated, it gives CASSIPSGSSDTQYF.

The V call is TRBV7-2, the J call TRBJ2-1; 8 positions match TRBD1. V was pared by 1 base and J by 5 bases, with 16 bases of the junction left unmatched. Germline CDR1 and CDR2: SGHTA and FQGNSA. The CDR3 extends over 19 amino acids. The CDR3 sequence is CASSLGGVRRTGRHNEQFF. CDR3 DNA: TGTGCCAGCAGCTTAGGGGGGGTTCGGAGGACAGGGCGGCACAATGAGCAGTTCTTC.

The V gene is TRBV27, the J gene TRBJ1-6, with D possibly TRBD1 on 6 matching bases. V dropped 8 bases and J dropped 0 bases, with 14 bases sitting between them. Germline values: CDR1 MNHEY, CDR2 SMNVEV (reference sequence). This CDR3 spans 16 amino acids. The CDR3 loop is CASRTVDTSYNSPLHF. The CDR3 DNA reads as TGTGCCAGCCGGACAGTTGACACCTCCTATAATTCACCCCTCCACTTT.

V gene TRBV7-2 combines with J gene TRBJ1-1; D might be TRBD1 (6 bases). The CDR3 consists of 15 residues. Looked up from germline, CDR1 is SGHTA and CDR2 is FQGNSA. The V gene lost 6 bases and the J gene lost 5 bases, with 19 bases spanning the gap. In DNA form, the CDR3 reads TGTGCCAGCAGTTTAACGGGGGGGCTGGGGACTGAAGCTTTCTTT. Its translation is CASSLTGGLGTEAFF. Filled out from reference TRBV7-2 and TRBJ1-1, the complete variable domain reads GAGVSQSPSNKVTEKGKDVELRCDPISGHTALYWYRQSLGQGLEFLIYFQGNSAPDKSGLPSDRFSAERTGGSVSTLTIQRTQQEDSAVYLCASSLTGGLGTEAFFGQGTRLTVV.

The chain joins TRBV5-1 to TRBJ2-5; TRBD1 agrees at 8 bases. Germline V gene sequence: CDR1 SGHRS, CDR2 YFSETQ. The V and J ends lost 1 base and 5 bases, in that order; junction bases with no gene match: 7. This CDR3 spans 15 amino acids. CDR3 DNA: TGCGCCAGCAGCTTGAGCAGGGGGCAAGGGGAGACCCAGTACTTC. Protein: CASSLSRGQGETQYF.

The CDR3 DNA is TGTGCCAGCAGTGCAGGGACTAGCGGGCGGTTGGATACGCAGTATTTT. Its translation: CASSAGTSGRLDTQYF. The chain is built from TRBV2 and TRBJ2-3, with 12 bases fitting TRBD2. Trimming cost V 4 bases and J 6 bases; bases outside gene matches: 8. The V gene's germline CDR1 is SNHLY and CDR2 FYNNEI. This CDR3 has 16 residues.

The V call is TRBV2, the J call TRBJ2-7, with a tentative D call TRBD2 (6 bases). The V gene lost 1 base and the J gene lost 7 bases, with 23 bases spanning the gap. CDR1 and CDR2 from the germline V gene are SNHLY and FYNNEI. The CDR3 extends over 17 amino acids. The CDR3 nucleotides read TGTGCCAGCAGTGAAGGATCTAGGTTAGCGGTTATGCGGGAGCAGTACTTC. This translates into CASSEGSRLAVMREQYF. The variable domain in full, completed from reference TRBV2 and TRBJ2-7, reads EPEVTQTPSHQVTQMGQEVILRCVPISNHLYFYWYRQILGQKVEFLVSFYNNEISEKSEIFDDQFSVERPDGSNFTLKIRSTKLEDSAMYFCASSEGSRLAVMREQYFGPGTRLTVT.

This clone appeared once. The J gene is TRBJ1-1, the V gene TRBV5-1; no definite D call. The CDR3 runs 14 residues. Trimming removed 0 bases from V and 1 base from J, with 7 bases in between. The V gene's germline CDR1 is SGHRS and CDR2 YFSETQ. For the CDR3, the DNA is TGCGCCAGCAGCTTGGCCAGGCCGAACACTGAAGCTTTCTTT. Translating gives CASSLARPNTEAFF.

The rearrangement links TRBV6-4 to TRBJ2-2, with TRBD2 as a possible D gene (6 bases). The CDR3 is 15 residues long. The germline gives CDR1 MRHNA, CDR2 SNTAGT. Between the trimmed V and J ends, which lost 4 bases and 4 bases, there was a span of 13 bases. The DNA for the CDR3 is TGTGCCAGCAGTGGCTTCACTAGCCTCACCGGGGAGCTGTTTTTT. This encodes CASSGFTSLTGELFF.